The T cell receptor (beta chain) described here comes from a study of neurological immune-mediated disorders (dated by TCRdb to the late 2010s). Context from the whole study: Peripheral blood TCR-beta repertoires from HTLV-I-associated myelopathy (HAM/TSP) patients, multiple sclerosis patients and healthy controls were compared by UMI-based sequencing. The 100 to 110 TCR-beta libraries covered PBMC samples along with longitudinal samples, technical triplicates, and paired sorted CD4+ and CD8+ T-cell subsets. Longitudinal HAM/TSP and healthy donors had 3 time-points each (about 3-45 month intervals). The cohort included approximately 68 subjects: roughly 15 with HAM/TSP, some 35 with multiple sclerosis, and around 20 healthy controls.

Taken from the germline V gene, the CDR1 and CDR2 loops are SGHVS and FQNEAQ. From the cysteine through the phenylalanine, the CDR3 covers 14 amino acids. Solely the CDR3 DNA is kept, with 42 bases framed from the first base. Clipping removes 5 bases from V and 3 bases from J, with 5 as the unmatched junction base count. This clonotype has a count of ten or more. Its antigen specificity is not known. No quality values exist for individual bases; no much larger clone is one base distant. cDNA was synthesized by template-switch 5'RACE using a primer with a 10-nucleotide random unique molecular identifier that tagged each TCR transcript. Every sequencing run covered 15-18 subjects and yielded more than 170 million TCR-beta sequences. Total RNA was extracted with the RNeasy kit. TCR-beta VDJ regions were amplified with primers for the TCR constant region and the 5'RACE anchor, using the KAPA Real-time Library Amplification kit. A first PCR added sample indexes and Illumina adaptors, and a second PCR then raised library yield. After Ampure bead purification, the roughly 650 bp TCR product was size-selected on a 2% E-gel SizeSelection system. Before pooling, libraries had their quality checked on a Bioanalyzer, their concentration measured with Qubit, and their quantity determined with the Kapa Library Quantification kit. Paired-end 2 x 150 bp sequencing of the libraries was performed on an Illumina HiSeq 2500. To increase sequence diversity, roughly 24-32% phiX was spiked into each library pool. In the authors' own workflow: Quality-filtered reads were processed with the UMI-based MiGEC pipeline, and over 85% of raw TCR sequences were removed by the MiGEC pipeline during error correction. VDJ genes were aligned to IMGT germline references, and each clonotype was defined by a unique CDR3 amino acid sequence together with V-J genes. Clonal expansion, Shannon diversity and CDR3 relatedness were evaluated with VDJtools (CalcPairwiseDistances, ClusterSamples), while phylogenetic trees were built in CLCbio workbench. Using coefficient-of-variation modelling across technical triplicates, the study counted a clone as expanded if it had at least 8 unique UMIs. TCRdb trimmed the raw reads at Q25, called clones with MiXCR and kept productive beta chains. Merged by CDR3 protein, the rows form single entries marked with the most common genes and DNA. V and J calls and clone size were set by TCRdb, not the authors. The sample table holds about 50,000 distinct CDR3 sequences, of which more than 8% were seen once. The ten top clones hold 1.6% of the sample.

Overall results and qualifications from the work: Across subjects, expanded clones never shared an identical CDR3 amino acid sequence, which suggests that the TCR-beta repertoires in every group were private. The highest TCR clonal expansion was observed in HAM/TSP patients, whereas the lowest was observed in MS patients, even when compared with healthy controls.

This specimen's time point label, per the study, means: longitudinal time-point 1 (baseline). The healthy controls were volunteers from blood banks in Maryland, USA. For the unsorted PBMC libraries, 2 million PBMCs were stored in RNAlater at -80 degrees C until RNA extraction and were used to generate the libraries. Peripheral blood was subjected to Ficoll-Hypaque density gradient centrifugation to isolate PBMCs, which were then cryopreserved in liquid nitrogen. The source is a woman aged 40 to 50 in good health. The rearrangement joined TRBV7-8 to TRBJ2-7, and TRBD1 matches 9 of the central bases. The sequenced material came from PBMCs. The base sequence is TGTGCCAGCAGCCCAGGGACAGGGATCTACGAGCAGTACTTC. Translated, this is CASSPGTGIYEQYF.